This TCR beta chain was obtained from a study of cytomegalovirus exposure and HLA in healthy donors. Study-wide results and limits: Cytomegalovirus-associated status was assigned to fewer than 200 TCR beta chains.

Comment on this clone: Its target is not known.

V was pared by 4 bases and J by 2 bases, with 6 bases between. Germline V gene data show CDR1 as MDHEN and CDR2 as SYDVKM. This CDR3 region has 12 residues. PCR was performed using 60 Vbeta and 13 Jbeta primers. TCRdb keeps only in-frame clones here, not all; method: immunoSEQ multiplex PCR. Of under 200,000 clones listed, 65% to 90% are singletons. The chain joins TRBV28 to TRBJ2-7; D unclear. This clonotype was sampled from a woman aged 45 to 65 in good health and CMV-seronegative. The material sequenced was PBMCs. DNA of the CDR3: TGTGCCAGCAGTTCCGGTACCTACGAGCAGTACTTC. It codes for CASSSGTYEQYF.